The following is a T cell receptor beta chain sequence with its context. The study ran its PCR with 60 Vbeta and 13 Jbeta primers. Using immunoSEQ multiplex PCR, the repertoire was profiled, and TCRdb retains in-frame clones only, with some absent. This table has roughly 140,000 clones, about 80% appearing once. The source of the sample is a study of cytomegalovirus exposure and HLA in healthy donors. Per the germline V gene, CDR1 is KGHSH and CDR2 is LQKENI. The CDR3 has 12 amino acids. Between the trimmed V and J ends, which lost 3 bases and 7 bases, there was a span of 9 bases. The sample was PBMCs. The gene calls are TRBV18 and TRBJ1-1; maybe TRBD1 (6 bases). The receptor comes from a woman aged 60-70 years in good health and CMV-seropositive. The CDR3 bases are TGTGCCAGCTCACCGGACAGAAATGAAGCTTTCTTT. This codes for CASSPDRNEAFF.